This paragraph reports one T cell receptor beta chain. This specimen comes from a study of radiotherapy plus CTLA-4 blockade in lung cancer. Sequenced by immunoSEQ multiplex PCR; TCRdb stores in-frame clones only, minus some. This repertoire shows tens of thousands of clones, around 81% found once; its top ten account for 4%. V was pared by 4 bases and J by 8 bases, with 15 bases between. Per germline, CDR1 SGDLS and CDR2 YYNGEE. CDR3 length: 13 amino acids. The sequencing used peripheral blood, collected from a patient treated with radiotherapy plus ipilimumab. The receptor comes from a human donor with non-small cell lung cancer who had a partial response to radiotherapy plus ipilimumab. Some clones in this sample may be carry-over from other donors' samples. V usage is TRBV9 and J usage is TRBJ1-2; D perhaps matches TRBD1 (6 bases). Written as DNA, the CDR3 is TGTGCCAGCAGCCCAGAAGGACAGCGGGGCTACACCTTC. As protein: CASSPEGQRGYTF.